These T cell receptor beta chains were read from a single sample in a study of T-cell reconstitution after alpha-beta-depleted transplantation in children. TCRdb ran MiXCR on the PCR reads and lists one entry per CDR3 protein. The table has roughly 7,000 distinct CDR3 sequences, around 15% seen once. The sequencing here drew on PBMCs, taken before TCRalphabeta/CD19-depleted stem cell transplant. The receptors were sampled from a boy between 2 and 10 years old with acute lymphoblastic leukemia, due to receive a stem cell transplant. Each CDR3 is given with its conserved first and last residue.

TRBJ2-1 | TRBV27 | CASTGTGGGEQFF
TRBJ2-1 | TRBV6-2/TRBV6-3 | CASNRLGAGGVSEQFF
TRBJ2-5 | TRBV5-6 | CASSLGLADKETQYF
TRBJ2-2 | TRBV20-1 | CSASGGPLTGELFF
TRBJ1-1 | TRBV6-5 | CASSHVARVVLTEAFF
TRBJ2-1 | TRBV24-1 | CATSDTPRGGISEQFF
TRBJ2-7 | TRBV6-5 | CASSPGSWGEQYF
TRBJ2-2 | TRBV20-1 | CSARDHRGSGELFF
TRBJ2-1 | TRBV7-2 | CASSLVGTDYNEQFF
TRBJ2-7 | TRBV12-3/TRBV12-4 | CASSFGGSGKNF
TRBJ2-3 | TRBV7-9 | CASSPSYSDTQYF
TRBJ1-2 | TRBV15 | CATGRDTTNYGYTF
TRBJ2-2 | TRBV6-2/TRBV6-3 | CASSVPPPVNTGELFF
TRBJ2-6 | TRBV6-5 | CASSLQGSSGANVLTF
TRBJ1-2 | TRBV20-1 | CSAVRGINYGYTF
TRBJ1-2 | TRBV12-3/TRBV12-4 | CASSPPRGGEDTF
TRBJ2-1 | TRBV28 | CASRRAERGGRDEQFF
TRBJ2-5 | TRBV3-1 | CASSQVIAGGETQYF
TRBJ2-2 | TRBV9 | CASSIPSGKGNTGELFF
TRBJ2-7 | TRBV20-1 | CSAKVGGGQAEQYF
TRBJ1-2 | TRBV29-1 | CSVSGPGQGSVVGGYTF
TRBJ1-6 | TRBV12-3/TRBV12-4 | CASSPTGDNSPLHF
TRBJ2-2 | TRBV20-1 | CSALNNRGRGELFF
TRBJ2-5 | TRBV9 | CASSVEGRAETQYF
TRBJ1-5 | TRBV7-2 | CASSRGTGTGGNQPQHF
TRBJ2-7 | TRBV5-1 | CASSSGLAGKRGYEQYF
TRBJ2-1 | TRBV6-4 | CASSKDPRGTRDEQFF
TRBJ2-7 | TRBV9 | CASSVEAGASTYEQYF
TRBJ2-3 | TRBV15 | CATSSFGQAVTDTQYF
TRBJ2-2 | TRBV18 | CASSREQGRIGELFF
TRBJ1-2 | TRBV7-2 | CASSLEQGANYGYTF
TRBJ2-3 | TRBV20-1 | CSARDVRKTSDTQYF
TRBJ2-5 | TRBV12-3/TRBV12-4 | CASSYSGAETQYF
TRBJ2-3 | TRBV9 | CASSSPQRGDERTDTQYF
TRBJ2-2 | TRBV18 | CASSPLTEPSGELFF
TRBJ1-3 | TRBV20-1 | CSATIGNTIYF
TRBJ2-7 | TRBV2 | CASLQGQSYEQYF
TRBJ2-1 | TRBV20-1 | CSASLAGGIHEQFF
TRBJ1-1 | TRBV25-1 | CASSEPGGGREAFF
TRBJ1-4 | TRBV6-1 | CASSRTGMREKLFF
TRBJ1-1 | TRBV9 | CASSRATGKGVNTEAFF
TRBJ2-2 | TRBV7-8 | CASSLRETGELFF
TRBJ2-7 | TRBV9 | CASSVEGPDAYEQYF
TRBJ2-1 | TRBV29-1 | CSVETTSGHEQFF
TRBJ1-1 | TRBV6-5 | CASSYWRLMNTEAFF
TRBJ2-1 | TRBV20-1 | CSAHVRNLEQFF
TRBJ2-7 | TRBV28 | CASSPISSSLGWSKLEQYF
TRBJ2-1 | TRBV9 | CASSALAGSRYNEQFF
TRBJ1-1 | TRBV12-3/TRBV12-4 | CASSQDRNTEAFF
TRBJ2-3 | TRBV6-5 | CASSPSGVTDTQYF
TRBJ2-3 | TRBV6-1 | CASSEQGLAGGTDTQYF
TRBJ2-1 | TRBV9 | CASSARTSGGYIEQFF
TRBJ2-3 | TRBV9 | CASSARMEEDTQYF
TRBJ1-2 | TRBV10-3 | CATTGQGVYGYTF
TRBJ1-2 | TRBV24-1 | CATSEGGYGYTF
TRBJ2-3 | TRBV28 | CASKGGQRTDTQYF
TRBJ2-1 | TRBV12-3/TRBV12-4 | CASSFTGALKEQFF
TRBJ2-7 | TRBV12-3/TRBV12-4 | CASRGTGVSYEQYF
TRBJ2-7 | TRBV6-1 | CASSEAPGQVYYEQYF